This T cell receptor beta chain appears in the sequencing data of a study of blood T cell repertoires in COVID-19. At the level of the study: The analysed material was cDNA or gDNA that came from T cells, B-cell-depleted T cells, or PBMCs.

Assay used: immunoSEQ multiplex PCR; TCRdb lists only in-frame clones, some missing. The sample has almost 250,000 clones, 85% seen once; the top ten hold about 9.1%. Trimming took off 0 bases at V and 1 base at J, with 7 bases between the two ends. Per the germline V gene, CDR1 is GTSNPN and CDR2 is SVGIG (reference sequence). This CDR3 is built from 14 residues. Researchers sorted participants into cohorts using their self-reported clinical history. Sequences were obtained from PBMCs or T cells enriched from blood (not recorded which). The gene calls are TRBV30 and TRBJ1-5; unclear D gene. This TCR was recovered from a woman between 50 and 59 years old with acute COVID-19. CDR3: CAWSVSVSNQPQHF. CDR3 nucleotides: TGTGCCTGGAGTGTATCCGTAAGCAATCAGCCCCAGCATTTT.